This T cell receptor beta chain was sequenced in a study of beta chain features in type 1 diabetes. The whole isolated RNA underwent reverse transcription, so sequencing captured expressed TCRB transcripts. TCRdb's table, derived via immunoSEQ multiplex PCR, lists solely in-frame clones and lacks some. The sample includes roughly 500,000 clones, approximately 10% of them seen just once. The CDR3 covers 13 residues. Germline V gives CDR1 SEHNR, CDR2 FQNEAQ (reference sequence). V was clipped by 1 base and J by 6 bases, with 7 bases between them. This receptor was taken from a young woman in good health. The specimen sequenced was naive CD4+ T cells from blood. The chain uses TRBV7-9 and TRBJ2-1; D unclear. The CDR3 DNA sequence: TGTGCCAGCAGCTTAGGAGATCCCAATGAGCAGTTCTTC. Amino acids: CASSLGDPNEQFF.